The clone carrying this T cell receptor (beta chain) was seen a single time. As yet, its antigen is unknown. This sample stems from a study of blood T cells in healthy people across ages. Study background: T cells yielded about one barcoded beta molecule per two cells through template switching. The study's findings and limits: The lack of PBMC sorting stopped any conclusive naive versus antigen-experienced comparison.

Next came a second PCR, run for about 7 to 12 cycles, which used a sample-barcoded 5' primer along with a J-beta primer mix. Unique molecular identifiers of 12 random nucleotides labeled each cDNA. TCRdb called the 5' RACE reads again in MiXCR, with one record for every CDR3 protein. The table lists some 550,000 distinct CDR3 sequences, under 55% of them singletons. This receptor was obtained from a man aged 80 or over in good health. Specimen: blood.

The CDR3, as DNA: TGTGCCAGCACCATGCGCGGGGGGTATACAGGTGGCTACACCTTC. Translation: CASTMRGGYTGGYTF. This chain connects TRBV7-2 to TRBJ1-2, with TRBD1 as a possible D gene (5 bases). V dropped 7 bases and J dropped 7 bases, with 22 bases sitting between them. The CDR3 is 15 residues long. The V gene's germline CDR1 is SGHTA and CDR2 FQGNSA. Using reference TRBV7-2 and TRBJ1-2 for the parts outside the CDR3, the full variable domain is GAGVSQSPSNKVTEKGKDVELRCDPISGHTALYWYRQSLGQGLEFLIYFQGNSAPDKSGLPSDRFSAERTGGSVSTLTIQRTQQEDSAVYLCASTMRGGYTGGYTFGSGTRLTVV.